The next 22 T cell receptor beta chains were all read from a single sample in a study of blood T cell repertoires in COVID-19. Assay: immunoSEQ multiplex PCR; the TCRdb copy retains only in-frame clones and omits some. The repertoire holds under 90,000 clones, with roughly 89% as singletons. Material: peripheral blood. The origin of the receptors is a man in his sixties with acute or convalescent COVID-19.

Written as DNA, the CDR3 is TGTGCCAGCAGTTTAGAGATGTCGGTCACTGAAGCTTTCTTT. The encoded protein is CASSLEMSVTEAFF. The chain uses TRBV28 and TRBJ1-1; the D is unclear. This CDR3 contains 14 residues. Trimming removed 2 bases at V and 4 bases at J, with 11 bases between. CDR1 and CDR2 (germline): MDHEN, SYDVKM.

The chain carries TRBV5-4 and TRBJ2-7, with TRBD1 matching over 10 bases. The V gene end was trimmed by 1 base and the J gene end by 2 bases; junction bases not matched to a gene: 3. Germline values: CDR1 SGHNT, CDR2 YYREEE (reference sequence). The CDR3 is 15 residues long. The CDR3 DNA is TGTGCCAGCAGCTTGCCCGGACAGGGGGCCTACGAGCAGTACTTC. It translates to CASSLPGQGAYEQYF. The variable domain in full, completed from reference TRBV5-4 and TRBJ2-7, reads ETGVTQSPTHLIKTRGQQVTLRCSSQSGHNTVSWYQQALGQGPQFIFQYYREEENGRGNFPPRFSGLQFPNYSSELNVNALELDDSALYLCASSLPGQGAYEQYFGPGTRLTVT.

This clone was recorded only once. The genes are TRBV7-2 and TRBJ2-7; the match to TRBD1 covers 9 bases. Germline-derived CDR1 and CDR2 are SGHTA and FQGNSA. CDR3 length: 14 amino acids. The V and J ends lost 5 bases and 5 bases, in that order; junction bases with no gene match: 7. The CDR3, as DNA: TGTGCCAGCAGCACTCGGACAGGGGTGGACGAGCAGTACTTC. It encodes CASSTRTGVDEQYF.

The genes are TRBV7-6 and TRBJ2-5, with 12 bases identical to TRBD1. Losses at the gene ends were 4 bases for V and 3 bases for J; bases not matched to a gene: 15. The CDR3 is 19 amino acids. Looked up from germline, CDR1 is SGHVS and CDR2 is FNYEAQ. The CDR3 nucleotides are TGTGCCAGCAGCTACCGGGACAGGGGGCGAGGGGAATTTAAAGAGACCCAGTACTTC. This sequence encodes CASSYRDRGRGEFKETQYF.

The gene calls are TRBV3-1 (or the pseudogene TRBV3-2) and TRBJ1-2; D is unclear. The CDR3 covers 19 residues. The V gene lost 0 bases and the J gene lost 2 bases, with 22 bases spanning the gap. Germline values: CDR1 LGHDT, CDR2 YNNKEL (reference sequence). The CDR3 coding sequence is TGTGCCAGCAGCCAAGATCCGACGGAGATCAGTTTTCAAAACTATGGCTACACCTTC. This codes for CASSQDPTEISFQNYGYTF.

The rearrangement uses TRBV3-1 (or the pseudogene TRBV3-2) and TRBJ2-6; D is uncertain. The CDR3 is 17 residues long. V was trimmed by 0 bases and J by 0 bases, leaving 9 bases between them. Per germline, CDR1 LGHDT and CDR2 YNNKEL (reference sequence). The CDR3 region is CASSQDIVSSGANVLTF. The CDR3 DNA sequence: TGTGCCAGCAGCCAAGATATCGTCAGCTCTGGGGCCAACGTCCTGACTTTC.

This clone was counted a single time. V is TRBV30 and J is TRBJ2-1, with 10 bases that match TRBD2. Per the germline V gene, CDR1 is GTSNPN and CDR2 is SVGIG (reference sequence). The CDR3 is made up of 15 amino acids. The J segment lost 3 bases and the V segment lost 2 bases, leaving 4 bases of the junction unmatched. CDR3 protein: CAWSRSGGIYNEQFF. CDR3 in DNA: TGTGCCTGGAGTCGTAGCGGGGGGATCTACAATGAGCAGTTCTTC.

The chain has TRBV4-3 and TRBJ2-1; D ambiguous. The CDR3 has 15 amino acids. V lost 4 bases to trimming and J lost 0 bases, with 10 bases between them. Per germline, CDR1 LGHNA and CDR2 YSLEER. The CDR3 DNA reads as TGCGCCAGCAGCCGTGAGCAAACCTCCTACAATGAGCAGTTCTTC. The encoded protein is CASSREQTSYNEQFF.

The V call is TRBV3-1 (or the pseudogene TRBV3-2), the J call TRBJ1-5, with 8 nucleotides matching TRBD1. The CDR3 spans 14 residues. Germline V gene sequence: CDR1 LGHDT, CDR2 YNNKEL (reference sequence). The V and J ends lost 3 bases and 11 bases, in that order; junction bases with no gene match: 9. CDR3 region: CASSHLGQGMTQHF. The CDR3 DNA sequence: TGTGCCAGCAGCCATCTAGGACAGGGCATGACCCAGCATTTT.

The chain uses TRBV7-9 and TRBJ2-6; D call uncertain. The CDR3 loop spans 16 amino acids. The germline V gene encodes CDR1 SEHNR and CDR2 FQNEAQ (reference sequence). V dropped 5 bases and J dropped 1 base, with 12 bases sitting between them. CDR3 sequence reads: CASSNTFLSGANVLTF. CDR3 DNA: TGTGCCAGCAGCAATACGTTCCTATCTGGGGCCAACGTCCTGACTTTC.

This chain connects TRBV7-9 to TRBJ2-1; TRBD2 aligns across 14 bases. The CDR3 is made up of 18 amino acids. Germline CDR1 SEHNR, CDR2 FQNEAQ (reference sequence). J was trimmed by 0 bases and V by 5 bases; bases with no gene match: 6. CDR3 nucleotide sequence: TGTGCCAGCAGCCTGGGACTAGCGGGGGACTCCTCCTACAATGAGCAGTTCTTC. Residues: CASSLGLAGDSSYNEQFF.

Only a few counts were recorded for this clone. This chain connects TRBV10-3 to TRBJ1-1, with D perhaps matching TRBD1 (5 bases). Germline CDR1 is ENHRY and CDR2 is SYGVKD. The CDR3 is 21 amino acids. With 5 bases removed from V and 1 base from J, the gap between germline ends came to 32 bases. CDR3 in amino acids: CAISPSVSLQVGQGTNTEAFF. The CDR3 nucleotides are TGTGCCATCAGTCCGAGTGTATCCCTTCAGGTAGGGCAGGGAACGAACACTGAAGCTTTCTTT.

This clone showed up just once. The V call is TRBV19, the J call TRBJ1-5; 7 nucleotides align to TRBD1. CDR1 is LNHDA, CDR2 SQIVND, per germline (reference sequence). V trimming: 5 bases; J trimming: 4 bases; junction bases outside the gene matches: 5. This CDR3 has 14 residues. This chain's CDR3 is CASSLQQGNQPQHF. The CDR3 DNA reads TGTGCCAGTAGTCTTCAACAGGGGAATCAGCCCCAGCATTTT.

The CDR3 DNA is TGTGCCAGCAGCGGCCGGGACAGGGGTTGGGGTGTCAGTCAGCCCCAGCATTTT. Protein sequence: CASSGRDRGWGVSQPQHF. This chain joins TRBV7-8 and TRBJ1-5, with 10 bases fitting TRBD1. CDR1 SGHVS and CDR2 FQNEAQ come from the germline V gene. CDR3 length: 18 residues. Losses at the gene ends were 5 bases for V and 6 bases for J; bases not matched to a gene: 16.

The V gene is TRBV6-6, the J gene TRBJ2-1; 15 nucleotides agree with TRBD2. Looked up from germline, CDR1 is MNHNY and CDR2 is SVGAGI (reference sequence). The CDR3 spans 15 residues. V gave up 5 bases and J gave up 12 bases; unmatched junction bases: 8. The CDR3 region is CASSTLPGLAGGQFF. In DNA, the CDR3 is TGTGCCAGCAGTACCCTCCCGGGACTAGCGGGGGGGCAGTTCTTC.

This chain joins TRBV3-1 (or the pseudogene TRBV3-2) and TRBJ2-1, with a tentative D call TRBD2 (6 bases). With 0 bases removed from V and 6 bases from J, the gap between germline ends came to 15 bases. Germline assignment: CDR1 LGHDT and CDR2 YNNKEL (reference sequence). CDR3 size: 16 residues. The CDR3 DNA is TGTGCCAGCAGCCAAGATTTGGGGGGTCTGGGCAATGAGCAGTTCTTC. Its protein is CASSQDLGGLGNEQFF.

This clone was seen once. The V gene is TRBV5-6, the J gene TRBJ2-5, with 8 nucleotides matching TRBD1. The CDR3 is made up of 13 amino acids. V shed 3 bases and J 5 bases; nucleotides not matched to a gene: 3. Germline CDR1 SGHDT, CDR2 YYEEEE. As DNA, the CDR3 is TGTGCCAGCAGCTCGACAGGGGTCGAGACCCAGTACTTC. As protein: CASSSTGVETQYF.

The CDR3 here is CASRGRGMGAFF. CDR3 coding DNA: TGTGCCAGCAGAGGGCGGGGGATGGGAGCTTTCTTT. The chain links TRBV2 to TRBJ1-1, with TRBD1 as a possible D gene (5 bases). The CDR3 has 12 residues. Germline CDR1 is SNHLY and CDR2 is FYNNEI. Trimming cost V 6 bases and J 10 bases, with 15 bases left between them.

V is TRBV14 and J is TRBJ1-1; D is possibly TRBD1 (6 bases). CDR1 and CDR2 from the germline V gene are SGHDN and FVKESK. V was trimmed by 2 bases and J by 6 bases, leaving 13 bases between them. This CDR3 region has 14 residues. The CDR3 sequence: CASSQYQGSAEAFF. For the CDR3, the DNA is TGTGCCAGCAGCCAATATCAGGGGTCAGCTGAAGCTTTCTTT.

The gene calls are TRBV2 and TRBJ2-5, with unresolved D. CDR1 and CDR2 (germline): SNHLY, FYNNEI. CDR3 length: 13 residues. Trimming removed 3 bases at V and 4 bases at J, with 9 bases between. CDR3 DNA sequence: TGTGCCAGCAGTGATAGGAGTGGAGAGACCCAGTACTTC. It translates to CASSDRSGETQYF. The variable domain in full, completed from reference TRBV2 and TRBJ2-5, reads EPEVTQTPSHQVTQMGQEVILRCVPISNHLYFYWYRQILGQKVEFLVSFYNNEISEKSEIFDDQFSVERPDGSNFTLKIRSTKLEDSAMYFCASSDRSGETQYFGPGTRLLVL.

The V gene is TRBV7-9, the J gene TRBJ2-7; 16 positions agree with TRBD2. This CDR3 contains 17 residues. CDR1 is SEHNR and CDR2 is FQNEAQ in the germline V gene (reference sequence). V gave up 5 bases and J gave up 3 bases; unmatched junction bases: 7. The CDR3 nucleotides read TGTGCCAGCAGCCCGCCGGGACTAGCGGGAGGGATCTACGAGCAGTACTTC. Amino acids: CASSPPGLAGGIYEQYF. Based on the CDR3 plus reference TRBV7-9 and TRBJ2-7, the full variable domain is DTGVSQNPRHKITKRGQNVTFRCDPISEHNRLYWYRQTLGQGPEFLTYFQNEAQLEKSRLLSDRFSAERPKGSFSTLEIQRTEQGDSAMYLCASSPPGLAGGIYEQYFGPGTRLTVT.

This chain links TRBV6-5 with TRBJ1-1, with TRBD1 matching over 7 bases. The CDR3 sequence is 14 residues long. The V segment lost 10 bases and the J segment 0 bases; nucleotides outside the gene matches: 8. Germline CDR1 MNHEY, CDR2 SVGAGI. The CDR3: CATHIRGVNTEAFF. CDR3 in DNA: TGTGCCACACACATCAGGGGGGTGAACACTGAAGCTTTCTTT.